This T cell receptor beta chain was retrieved from a study of blood T cell repertoires in COVID-19 (TCRdb year 2020). Background for the entire study: Samples covering the acute and convalescent phases of COVID-19 were provided by collaborators in the United States, Italy and Spain. A freely available public database, intended as a resource for researchers studying the immune response to SARS-CoV-2, is where the repertoires were released. Deeply sampled blood TCRbeta repertoires from subjects exposed to, actively infected with, or recovered from COVID-19 were included in the dataset. Nearly every sample came with metadata listing a de-identified subject ID, COVID-19 status, age in years and sex. Samples were obtained from the ongoing ImmuneRACE study (first 160 participants) and from about 1,300 subjects provided by 6 global collaborators. The prospective study material was composed of cDNA or gDNA derived from T cells, B-cell-depleted T cells, or PBMCs. HLA class I and class II types, where available, came from metadata supplied by the sample provider rather than from assay-based typing. Overall study results and their limits: The quantity of clinical and demographic metadata differed by source and by participant and was supplied without curation.

At one collaborating source in Seattle, patients were enrolled during active infection and were followed longitudinally through the course of disease. Whole blood was collected in K2EDTA tubes by collaborating institutions according to the institutions' own protocols. For TCRbeta analysis, collaborators shipped samples as frozen whole blood, isolated PBMCs, or DNA extracted from either of those sample types. For this clone: No antigen is known for it. The record has no base qualities; no much larger clone is one base away.

TCRbeta CDR3 regions were amplified from genomic DNA by means of the immunoSEQ Assay, a bias-controlled multiplex PCR. The study's processing was this. Nucleated cell counts per sample were estimated from amplification of reference gene primers within the assay. To quantify the absolute abundance of each unique TCRbeta CDR3 rearrangement, sequence reads were collapsed and filtered. Productive Simpson clonality was computed per sample as the square root of Simpson's diversity index over productive rearrangements. The clones in this table, taken by TCRdb from immuneACCESS, are in-frame only. Not every clone is retained; where verified, under half of the shortfall comes from an unresolved V gene, and the cause of the rest is unknown. The DNA was the basis for D and trimming; V, J and clone size are from that table. Within this sample are a few hundred thousand clones, with approximately 91% of them counted one time only. The top ten clonotypes cover 15% to 20% of the sample.

From the germline V gene (reference sequence), CDR1 is MNHEY and CDR2 is SMNVEV. Here V drops 5 bases and J drops 7 bases, and the junction holds 10 bases not matched to any gene. The CDR3 goes from the cysteine to the phenylalanine over 16 residues. The CDR3 DNA has 48 bases and is translated from base 1. The receptor's source is a man aged 50 or older with COVID-19, enrolled during active disease. Sequencing input: peripheral blood. Recombination joined TRBV27 with TRBJ1-6; 8 nucleotides in the junction match TRBD1. The CDR3 sequence is CASSTQGAIGNSPLHF. The DNA sequence is as follows: TGTGCCAGCAGTACGCAGGGGGCGATAGGGAATTCACCCCTCCACTTT.